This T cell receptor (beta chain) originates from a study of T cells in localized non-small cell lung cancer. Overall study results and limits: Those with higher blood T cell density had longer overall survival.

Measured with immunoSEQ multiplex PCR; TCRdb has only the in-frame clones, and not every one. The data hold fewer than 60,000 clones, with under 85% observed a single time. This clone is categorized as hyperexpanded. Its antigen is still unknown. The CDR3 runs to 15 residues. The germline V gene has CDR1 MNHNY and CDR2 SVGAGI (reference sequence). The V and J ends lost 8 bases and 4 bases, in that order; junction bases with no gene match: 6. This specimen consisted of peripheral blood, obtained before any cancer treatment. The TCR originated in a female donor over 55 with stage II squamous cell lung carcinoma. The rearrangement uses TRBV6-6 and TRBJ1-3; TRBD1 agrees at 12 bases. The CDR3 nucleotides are TGTGCCAGCGGTGGGACAGGGGGCCGGGGAAACACCATATATTTT. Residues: CASGGTGGRGNTIYF.